This T cell receptor (beta chain) was documented in a study of shared clonotypes between healthy human individuals. Study-wide results and limits: In having few donors, the study represented limited genetic and exposure-history diversity.

Remarks on this clone: Antigen: not known.

Produced via immunoSEQ multiplex PCR; TCRdb's table is partial and in-frame only. The repertoire has 2,500,000 or so clones, 92% of them found once; the top ten carry roughly 0.34%. V lost 6 bases, J lost 3 bases, and 9 bases lay in between. Germline V gives CDR1 SEHNR, CDR2 FQNEAQ (reference sequence). This CDR3 has 13 amino acids. This chain uses TRBV7-9 with TRBJ1-3; D remains ambiguous. The specimen sequenced was naive CD4+ T cells from PBMCs. Indicated subset: CD45RA+ positively selected. This receptor was identified in a man between 18 and 29 years old in good health. Some clones in this sample may be carry-over from other donors' samples. The CDR3 nucleotides read TGTGCCAGCAGAAAAGGTCTTGGAAACACCATATATTTT. It yields the protein CASRKGLGNTIYF.